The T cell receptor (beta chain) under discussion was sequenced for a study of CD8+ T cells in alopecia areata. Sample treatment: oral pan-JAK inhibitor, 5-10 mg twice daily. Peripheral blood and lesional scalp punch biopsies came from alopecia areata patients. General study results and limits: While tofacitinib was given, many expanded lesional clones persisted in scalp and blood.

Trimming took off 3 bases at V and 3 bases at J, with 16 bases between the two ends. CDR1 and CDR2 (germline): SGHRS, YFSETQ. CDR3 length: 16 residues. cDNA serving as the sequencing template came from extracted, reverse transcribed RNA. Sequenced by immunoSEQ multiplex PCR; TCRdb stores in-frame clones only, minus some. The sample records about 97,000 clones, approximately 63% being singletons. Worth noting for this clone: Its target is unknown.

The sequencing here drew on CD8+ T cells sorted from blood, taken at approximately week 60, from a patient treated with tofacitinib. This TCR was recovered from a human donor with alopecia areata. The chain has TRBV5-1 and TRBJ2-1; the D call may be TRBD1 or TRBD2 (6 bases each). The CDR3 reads CASSSTSGANYNEQFF. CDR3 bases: TGCGCCAGCAGCTCCACCTCGGGGGCCAACTACAATGAGCAGTTCTTC.